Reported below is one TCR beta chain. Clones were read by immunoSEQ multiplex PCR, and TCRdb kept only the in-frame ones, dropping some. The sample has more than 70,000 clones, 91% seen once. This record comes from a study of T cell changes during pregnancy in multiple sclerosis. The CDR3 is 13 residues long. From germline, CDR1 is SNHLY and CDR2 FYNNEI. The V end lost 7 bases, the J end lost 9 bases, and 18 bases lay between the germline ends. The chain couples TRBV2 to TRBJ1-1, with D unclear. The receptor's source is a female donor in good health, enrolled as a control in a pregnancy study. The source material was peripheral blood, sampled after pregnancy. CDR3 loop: CASTDDYFRQAFF. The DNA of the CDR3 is TGTGCCAGCACCGACGACTACTTCAGGCAAGCTTTCTTT.